The next 12 T cell receptor beta chains were all read from a single sample in a study of T cell responses to AZD1222 COVID-19 vaccine. The protocol was immunoSEQ multiplex PCR, while the TCRdb copy is restricted to in-frame clones and leaves out a portion. Of over 100,000 clones in the sample, about 86% are singletons; the top ten hold roughly 10%. The sample here was peripheral blood, taken on day 0 of AZD1222 vaccination. Receptors were obtained from an adult in good health.

The V call is TRBV7-8, the J call TRBJ2-1, with 7 nucleotides matching TRBD1. After removal of 3 bases from V and 6 bases from J, the junction contained 5 bases not matched to a gene. CDR3 length: 14 residues. CDR1 and CDR2 from the germline V gene are SGHVS and FQNEAQ. This CDR3 is CASSFQGDANEQFF. CDR3 DNA sequence: TGTGCCAGCAGCTTTCAGGGGGACGCCAATGAGCAGTTCTTC.

In this sample, this clone turned up once. The chain uses TRBV7-6 and TRBJ2-3; no definite D call. V was shortened by 3 bases and J by 2 bases, with 0 bases between the two germline ends. Germline V gene sequence: CDR1 SGHVS, CDR2 FNYEAQ. The length of the CDR3 is 11 residues. The CDR3 is CASSFTDTQYF. CDR3 bases: TGTGCCAGCAGCTTCACAGATACGCAGTATTTT.

The chain employs TRBV6-5 and TRBJ2-2; TRBD1 or TRBD2 may be the D gene (5 bases each). Germline values: CDR1 MNHEY, CDR2 SVGAGI. V shed 8 bases and J shed 2 bases, with 9 bases lying between them. This CDR3 has 13 amino acids. In nucleotides, the CDR3 is TGTGCCAGCGAGGGGTATAACACCGGGGAGCTGTTTTTT. Translated, it gives CASEGYNTGELFF.

This chain joins TRBV4-2 and TRBJ2-7; 14 nucleotides match TRBD2. J gave up 0 bases and V 3 bases, and 4 bases lay outside the gene matches. The CDR3 is made up of 17 amino acids. Germline loops: CDR1 LGHNA, CDR2 YNFKEQ. CDR3 in DNA: TGTGCCAGCAGCCACCGACTAGCGGGAGGGCGCTCCTACGAGCAGTACTTC. Protein product: CASSHRLAGGRSYEQYF.

This clone was observed a single time. The gene calls are TRBV3-1 (or the pseudogene TRBV3-2) and TRBJ2-3; D uncertain. This CDR3 region has 13 residues. CDR1 is LGHDT and CDR2 is YNNKEL in the germline V gene (reference sequence). V was clipped by 5 bases and J by 12 bases, with 18 bases between them. The CDR3 bases are TGTGCCAGCAGCTACCGAGGTGGATCCTCTCAGTATTTT. Protein: CASSYRGGSSQYF.

This chain's CDR3 is CASSYRGMAFF. The CDR3 coding sequence is TGTGCCAGCAGTTACCGGGGGATGGCTTTCTTT. The gene calls are TRBV6-2 or TRBV6-3 and TRBJ1-1, with D possibly matching TRBD1 (5 bases). This CDR3 has 11 amino acids. V was trimmed by 2 bases and J by 11 bases, leaving 9 bases between them. In germline, CDR1 is MNHEY, CDR2 SVGEGT.

This sequence joins TRBV19 and TRBJ1-5, with D unresolved. The CDR3 contains 15 residues. Between the trimmed V and J ends, which lost 5 bases and 3 bases, there was a span of 14 bases. CDR1 is LNHDA and CDR2 is SQIVND in the germline V gene (reference sequence). Written as DNA, the CDR3 is TGTGCCAGTAGTGTCGGGGTTTGGAACAATCAGCCCCAGCATTTT. Translating it yields CASSVGVWNNQPQHF.

V gene TRBV7-2 combines with J gene TRBJ1-5, with no clear D. Trimming cost V 2 bases and J 7 bases, with 9 bases left between them. The CDR3 sequence is 13 residues long. CDR1 and CDR2 from the germline V gene are SGHTA and FQGNSA. This CDR3 reads CASSLKGGQPQHF. The CDR3 DNA reads as TGTGCCAGCAGCTTAAAGGGAGGACAGCCCCAGCATTTT.

J is TRBJ2-1 and V is TRBV5-1; tentative D call: TRBD2 (7 bases). V was trimmed by 0 bases and J by 2 bases, leaving 9 bases between them. The CDR3 has 15 residues. Germline V gene data show CDR1 as SGHRS and CDR2 as YFSETQ. The DNA for the CDR3 is TGCGCCAGCAGCTTGGTGGGGGGGCCCTACAATGAGCAGTTCTTC. Translated, it gives CASSLVGGPYNEQFF.

Only one count was recorded for this clone. This chain connects TRBV18 to TRBJ1-6; 7 bases fit TRBD1. The CDR3 sequence is 15 residues long. Unmatched junction bases numbered 7, after V lost 3 bases and J lost 8 bases. The germline V gene has CDR1 KGHSH and CDR2 LQKENI. The CDR3 DNA reads as TGTGCCAGCTCACCCCTCCAAGGACAGGATTCACCCCTCCACTTT. Encoded protein: CASSPLQGQDSPLHF.

CDR3 nucleotides: TGTGCCAGCAGCTCAACAGCGCTATCCTACGAGCAGTACTTC. It codes for CASSSTALSYEQYF. The chain recombines TRBV7-2 with TRBJ2-7; the D is unclear. The CDR3 has 14 residues. V was clipped by 4 bases and J by 1 base, with 11 bases between them. Germline loops: CDR1 SGHTA, CDR2 FQGNSA.

This chain connects TRBV6-6 to TRBJ2-5; 7 bases map to TRBD1. V gave up 4 bases and J gave up 4 bases; unmatched junction bases: 6. The germline CDR1 and CDR2 sequences are MNHNY and SVGAGI (reference sequence). The CDR3 has 14 amino acids. CDR3 nucleotides: TGTGCCAGCAGTTCCGCGACAGGGACAGAGACCCAGTACTTC. Translating it yields CASSSATGTETQYF.